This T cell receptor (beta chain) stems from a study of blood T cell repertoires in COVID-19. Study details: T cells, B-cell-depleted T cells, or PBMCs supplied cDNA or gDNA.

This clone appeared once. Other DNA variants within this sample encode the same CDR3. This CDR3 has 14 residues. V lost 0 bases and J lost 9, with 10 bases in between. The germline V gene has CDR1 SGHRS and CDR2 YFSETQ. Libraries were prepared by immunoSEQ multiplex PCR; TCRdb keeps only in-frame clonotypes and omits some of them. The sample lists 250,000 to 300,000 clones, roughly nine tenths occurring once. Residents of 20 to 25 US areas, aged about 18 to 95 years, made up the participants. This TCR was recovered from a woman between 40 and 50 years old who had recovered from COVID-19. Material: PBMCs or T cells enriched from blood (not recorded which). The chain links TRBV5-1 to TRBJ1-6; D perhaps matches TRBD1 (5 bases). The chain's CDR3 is CASSLAGFGSPLHF. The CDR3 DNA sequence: TGCGCCAGCAGCTTGGCAGGGTTCGGTTCACCCCTCCACTTT.